The next 21 T cell receptor beta chains were all read from a single sample in a study of OX40 agonist ivuxolimab in advanced cancers. Sequencing used immunoSEQ multiplex PCR; TCRdb keeps in-frame clones, though not all of them. The sample lists 72,000 or so clones, 70% to 85% occurring once. Sequences were derived from CD4+ or CD8+ T cells sorted from blood, sampled in a trial of the OX40 agonist ivuxolimab. The receptors come from an adult with an advanced solid tumor such as melanoma, head and neck, liver or kidney cancer.

The rearrangement joins TRBV27 to TRBJ2-2; D not resolved. The CDR3 spans 13 residues. Germline loops: CDR1 MNHEY, CDR2 SMNVEV (reference sequence). The V end lost 2 bases, the J end lost 0 bases, and 1 base lay between the germline ends. CDR3 sequence (DNA): TGTGCCAGCAGTTTAGCGAACACCGGGGAGCTGTTTTTT. It yields the protein CASSLANTGELFF.

The chain is built from TRBV7-2 and TRBJ2-1, with D hard to call. The CDR3 is 15 residues long. Germline V CDR1 and CDR2: SGHTA, FQGNSA. Trimming stripped 5 bases from V and 0 bases from J, with 11 bases between. In DNA form, the CDR3 reads TGTGCCAGCAGCCCAGTCCCCCTCTCCTACAATGAGCAGTTCTTC. Its protein product is CASSPVPLSYNEQFF.

V and J are TRBV18 and TRBJ1-2, with D perhaps matching TRBD1 (6 bases). From germline, CDR1 is KGHSH and CDR2 LQKENI. The CDR3 contains 14 residues. V lost 3 bases, J lost 8 bases, and 16 bases lay in between. The CDR3 spells CASSPSGVFRGYTF. CDR3 nucleotides: TGTGCCAGCTCACCTTCAGGGGTTTTTCGCGGCTACACCTTC.

The CDR3: CASSETGNEQYV. The CDR3 region has the DNA TGTGCCAGCAGTGAAACAGGGAACGAGCAGTACGTC. The chain uses TRBV2 and TRBJ2-7, with D maybe TRBD1 (6 bases). Germline-derived CDR1 and CDR2 are SNHLY and FYNNEI. Deletions cut 2 bases from V and 5 bases from J, with 7 bases between. The CDR3 sequence is 12 residues long.

The rearrangement joins TRBV7-6 to TRBJ2-5; TRBD2 matches 7 bases. CDR3 length: 14 residues. The V segment lost 2 bases and the J segment 7 bases; nucleotides outside the gene matches: 7. Germline V gene lookup returns CDR1 SGHVS and CDR2 FNYEAQ. DNA of the CDR3: TGTGCCAGCAGCTTAAATTCGGTAGCGGGGACCCAGTACTTC. Its translation: CASSLNSVAGTQYF.

The table lists this clone with a count of one. This chain uses TRBV28 with TRBJ2-7, with D maybe TRBD1 (6 bases). This CDR3 spans 16 amino acids. V was clipped by 7 bases and J by 1 base, with 20 bases between them. CDR1 is MDHEN and CDR2 is SYDVKM in the germline V gene. Written as DNA, the CDR3 is TGTGCCAGCATTCTTCACCGGACAGCCCGATCCTACGAGCAGTACGTC. It specifies CASILHRTARSYEQYV.

This clone has only one observation. The rearrangement links TRBV7-9 to TRBJ1-2; 10 bases align to TRBD1. Germline V gene sequence: CDR1 SEHNR, CDR2 FQNEAQ (reference sequence). V shed 5 bases, J shed 6 bases, and the junction held 3 bases outside the gene matches. The CDR3 extends over 13 amino acids. The CDR3 bases are TGTGCCAGCAGCCAGGGACAGGGGCATGGCTACACCTTC. Its protein is CASSQGQGHGYTF.

This clone was observed a single time. The chain carries TRBV20-1 and TRBJ1-2; no definite D call. Germline loops: CDR1 DFQATT, CDR2 SNEGSKA (reference sequence). V lost 3 bases, J lost 7 bases, and 6 bases lay in between. CDR3 length: 10 amino acids. CDR3 coding DNA: TGCAGTGCTAGGGTTGTTGGCTACACCTTC. This gives the protein CSARVVGYTF.

In its sample, this clone was seen a few times. This chain joins TRBV6-1 and TRBJ1-5; no definite D call. Germline CDR1 MNHNS, CDR2 SASEGT. V lost 6 bases, J lost 5 bases, and 20 bases lay in between. This CDR3 spans 16 amino acids. This CDR3 is CASSEISKVGDQPQHF. The CDR3 DNA reads TGTGCCAGCAGCGAAATAAGTAAAGTTGGGGATCAGCCCCAGCATTTT.

The chain couples TRBV7-2 to TRBJ1-5; no definite D call. The CDR3 has 15 residues. V lost 5 bases, J lost 0 bases, and 11 bases lay in between. CDR1 SGHTA and CDR2 FQGNSA come from the germline V gene. As DNA, the CDR3 is TGTGCCAGCAGCCCAGAGGCCAATAGCAATCAGCCCCAGCATTTT. Its translation is CASSPEANSNQPQHF.

V and J are TRBV27 and TRBJ2-7; D may correspond to TRBD1 or TRBD2 (5 bases each). The V end lost 5 bases, the J end lost 2 bases, and 16 bases lay between the germline ends. Germline V CDR1 and CDR2: MNHEY, SMNVEV (reference sequence). The CDR3 has 15 amino acids. CDR3 sequence: CASSPRRGATYEQYV. CDR3 nucleotides: TGTGCCAGCAGTCCCCGACGAGGGGCGACCTACGAGCAGTACGTC.

V is TRBV10-3 and J is TRBJ2-7; 8 positions match TRBD1. Germline CDR1 is ENHRY and CDR2 is SYGVKD. The CDR3 is made up of 13 amino acids. J gave up 3 bases and V 2 bases, and 0 bases lay outside the gene matches. The CDR3 region is CAISEGQGYEQYF. CDR3 nucleotides: TGTGCCATCAGTGAGGGACAGGGCTACGAGCAGTACTTC.

The V call is TRBV5-1, the J call TRBJ2-1; 10 bases are a match to TRBD2. Germline V CDR1 and CDR2: SGHRS, YFSETQ. This CDR3 has 17 residues. V was pared by 0 bases and J by 6 bases, with 9 bases of the junction left unmatched. CDR3 DNA: TGCGCCAGCAGCTTGGGGGCTAGCGGGAGTCTGGGCAATGAGCAGTTCTTC. Residues: CASSLGASGSLGNEQFF.

V gene TRBV7-2 combines with J gene TRBJ1-2, with TRBD1 as a possible D gene (6 bases). The CDR3 extends over 13 amino acids. The germline V gene encodes CDR1 SGHTA and CDR2 FQGNSA. With 3 bases removed from V and 4 bases from J, the gap between germline ends came to 9 bases. This CDR3 is CASSLSGVYGYTF. The CDR3 region has the DNA TGTGCCAGCAGCTTGTCAGGGGTCTATGGCTACACCTTC. The full variable domain, completed using reference TRBV7-2 and TRBJ1-2, is GAGVSQSPSNKVTEKGKDVELRCDPISGHTALYWYRQSLGQGLEFLIYFQGNSAPDKSGLPSDRFSAERTGGSVSTLTIQRTQQEDSAVYLCASSLSGVYGYTFGSGTRLTVV.

V gene TRBV7-9 combines with J gene TRBJ1-1; the D gene is possibly TRBD1 (5 bases). Per germline, CDR1 SEHNR and CDR2 FQNEAQ (reference sequence). This CDR3 is 15 amino acids long. V lost 3 bases and J lost 5, with 16 bases in between. The CDR3 spells CASSLGSQGGTEAFF. DNA for the CDR3: TGTGCCAGCAGCTTGGGTTCGCAGGGAGGAACTGAAGCTTTCTTT. Full variable domain (rest looked up from reference TRBV7-9 and TRBJ1-1): DTGVSQNPRHKITKRGQNVTFRCDPISEHNRLYWYRQTLGQGPEFLTYFQNEAQLEKSRLLSDRFSAERPKGSFSTLEIQRTEQGDSAMYLCASSLGSQGGTEAFFGQGTRLTVV.

This clone was detected only a few times. The rearrangement joins TRBV10-2 to TRBJ1-1; a possible D gene is TRBD1 (5 bases). Germline V lookup: CDR1 WSHSY, CDR2 SAAADI. The CDR3 extends over 15 amino acids. Trimming left V 2 bases short and J 1 base short, with 11 bases between. DNA for the CDR3: TGCGCCAGCAGTGAGGGGAGGGGTTGGAACACTGAAGCTTTCTTT. This encodes CASSEGRGWNTEAFF.

The chain carries TRBV5-6 and TRBJ1-1; 9 bases fit TRBD1. The CDR3 has 15 amino acids. Trimming took 1 base from V and 5 from J; bases not matched to a gene: 6. Germline lookup yields CDR1 SGHDT and CDR2 YYEEEE. The CDR3, as DNA: TGTGCCAGCAGCTTGTGGGACAGGGACGGGACTGAAGCTTTCTTT. Protein product: CASSLWDRDGTEAFF.

The DNA for the CDR3 is TGTGCCACCAGCAGAGATTCAGGGGCCCAAGAGACCCAGTACTTC. This gives the protein CATSRDSGAQETQYF. This chain joins TRBV15 and TRBJ2-5; D possibly corresponds to TRBD1 (6 bases). Germline loops: CDR1 LNHNV, CDR2 YYDKDF (reference sequence). Trimming left V 0 bases short and J 1 base short, with 9 bases between. The CDR3 covers 15 residues. Full variable domain (remainder filled in from reference TRBV15 and TRBJ2-5): DAMVIQNPRYQVTQFGKPVTLSCSQTLNHNVMYWYQQKSSQAPKLLFHYYDKDFNNEADTPDNFQSRRPNTSFCFLDIRSPGLGDTAMYLCATSRDSGAQETQYFGPGTRLLVL.

This chain links TRBV19 with TRBJ2-3, with TRBD1 matching 7 bases. Germline trimming cut 5 bases from V and 2 bases from J; bases unmatched to any gene: 10. Germline CDR1 LNHDA, CDR2 SQIVND (reference sequence). CDR3 length: 16 amino acids. The CDR3 loop reads CASSPGMRGPTDTQYF. As DNA, the CDR3 is TGTGCCAGTAGTCCGGGAATGAGGGGGCCCACAGATACGCAGTATTTT.

This clone was detected only once. The rearrangement links TRBV4-3 to TRBJ2-2; D ambiguous. Per germline, CDR1 LGHNA and CDR2 YSLEER. There are 12 residues in the CDR3. V dropped 0 bases and J dropped 7 bases, with 3 bases sitting between them. The CDR3, as DNA: TGCGCCAGCAGCCAAGAGGTCGGGGAGCTGTTTTTT. Amino acid sequence: CASSQEVGELFF.

V is TRBV5-8 and J is TRBJ1-5; D uncertain. The V gene lost 10 bases and the J gene lost 2 bases, with 4 bases spanning the gap. Germline-derived CDR1 and CDR2 are SGHTS and YDEGEE. CDR3 length: 10 residues. For the CDR3, the DNA is TGTGCCCCCCGCAATCAGCCCCAGCATTTT. It yields the protein CAPRNQPQHF. Looking up the rest from reference TRBV5-8 and TRBJ1-5 gives the full variable domain: EAGVTQSPTHLIKTRGQQATLRCSPISGHTSVYWYQQALGLGLQFLLWYDEGEERNRGNFPPRFSGRQFPNYSSELNVNALELEDSALYLCAPRNQPQHFGDGTRLSIL.